A single sample gave rise to the 21 T cell receptor beta chains below, sequenced in a study of blood T cell repertoires in COVID-19. Measured with immunoSEQ multiplex PCR; TCRdb has only the in-frame clones, and not every one. This repertoire shows a few hundred thousand clones, approximately 85% found once; its top ten account for more than 0.75%. Material for sequencing was peripheral blood. The receptors were sampled from a middle-aged man with acute or convalescent COVID-19.

This chain connects TRBV7-3 to TRBJ2-1, with 16 nucleotides matching TRBD2. CDR3 size: 15 residues. The V gene end was trimmed by 4 bases and the J gene end by 8 bases; junction bases not matched to a gene: 2. Germline assignment: CDR1 SGHTA and CDR2 FQGTGA. The CDR3 reads CASSSGLAGGHEQFF. The CDR3 nucleotides are TGTGCCAGCAGCTCGGGACTAGCGGGGGGGCATGAGCAGTTCTTC.

A few counts support this clone. This chain connects TRBV15 to TRBJ1-2, with D hard to call. The CDR3 has 15 amino acids. Germline CDR1 is LNHNV and CDR2 is YYDKDF (reference sequence). V lost 0 bases to trimming and J lost 3 bases, with 11 bases between them. CDR3 amino acids: CATSRDAETDYGYTF. The CDR3 DNA reads TGTGCCACCAGCAGAGATGCGGAAACGGACTATGGCTACACCTTC.

The chain links TRBV2 to TRBJ1-2; 11 bases are shared with TRBD1. The CDR3 extends over 14 amino acids. Germline V gene data show CDR1 as SNHLY and CDR2 as FYNNEI. The junction had 1 base not matched to a gene; V was cut back by 5 bases and J by 2 bases. The CDR3, as DNA: TGTGCCAGCAGTCGGGACAGGGGGAACTATGGCTACACCTTC. This encodes CASSRDRGNYGYTF. Full variable domain (outside the CDR3, taken from reference TRBV2 and TRBJ1-2): EPEVTQTPSHQVTQMGQEVILRCVPISNHLYFYWYRQILGQKVEFLVSFYNNEISEKSEIFDDQFSVERPDGSNFTLKIRSTKLEDSAMYFCASSRDRGNYGYTFGSGTRLTVV.

This chain joins TRBV3-1 (or the pseudogene TRBV3-2) and TRBJ1-5; TRBD1 aligns across 9 bases. Per germline, CDR1 LGHDT and CDR2 YNNKEL (reference sequence). J gave up 5 bases and V 3 bases, and 11 bases lay outside the gene matches. This CDR3 contains 17 residues. This CDR3 is CASSHYSSDRGYQPQHF. CDR3 nucleotides: TGTGCCAGCAGCCACTACTCTTCGGACAGGGGTTATCAGCCCCAGCATTTT.

The chain has TRBV28 and TRBJ1-1; 8 nucleotides agree with TRBD1. The CDR3 spans 12 residues. With V trimmed by 10 bases and J by 7 bases, 8 bases remained unmatched. Germline V gene data show CDR1 as MDHEN and CDR2 as SYDVKM. The CDR3 coding sequence is TGTGCCACCAAGGACAGGGACCATGAAGCTTTCTTT. Translation gives CATKDRDHEAFF.

In this sample, this clone turned up a few times. The chain combines TRBV7-2 with TRBJ1-3; 8 nucleotides agree with TRBD1. The junction had 5 bases not matched to a gene; V was cut back by 3 bases and J by 10 bases. The CDR3 is made up of 13 amino acids. Germline loops: CDR1 SGHTA, CDR2 FQGNSA. CDR3 in amino acids: CASSFGQGETIYF. CDR3 nucleotides: TGTGCCAGCAGCTTCGGACAGGGTGAAACCATATATTTT.

This chain joins TRBV23-1 and TRBJ1-2; 7 bases are a match to TRBD1. TRBV23-1 is known as an ORF, though its function is uncertain. The trim removed 4 bases at V and 3 bases at J, leaving 8 bases unmatched. The CDR3 loop spans 15 amino acids. This CDR3 reads CASSPGQGEDYGYTF. DNA for the CDR3: TGCGCCAGCAGTCCAGGGCAGGGGGAAGACTATGGCTACACCTTC.

This clone was recorded only once. The chain employs TRBV7-6 and TRBJ2-1; 10 nucleotides agree with TRBD2. The V and J ends lost 5 bases and 6 bases, in that order; junction bases with no gene match: 7. This CDR3 region has 15 residues. Germline CDR1 SGHVS, CDR2 FNYEAQ. The DNA of the CDR3 is TGTGCCAGCAGCGGACGCGGGACTAGCGCCAATGAGCAGTTCTTC. It yields the protein CASSGRGTSANEQFF.

V gene TRBV13 combines with J gene TRBJ2-3; 15 nucleotides line up with TRBD2. The CDR3 has 16 amino acids. V lost 4 bases to trimming and J lost 4 bases; unmatched junction nucleotides: 3. Germline V gene data show CDR1 as PRHDT and CDR2 as FYEKMQ (reference sequence). In DNA form, the CDR3 reads TGTGCCAGCAGCTCCTGGACTAGCGGGGGGGCAGATACGCAGTATTTT. As protein: CASSSWTSGGADTQYF.

V usage is TRBV5-1 and J usage is TRBJ2-5; D perhaps matches TRBD2 (6 bases). The CDR3 spans 14 residues. Trimming pared 4 bases from V and 1 base from J, leaving 11 bases between. CDR1 is SGHRS, CDR2 YFSETQ, per germline. The CDR3 sequence: CASSDPGVQETQYF. In nucleotides, the CDR3 is TGCGCCAGCAGCGATCCGGGAGTCCAAGAGACCCAGTACTTC. The whole variable domain, remainder taken from reference TRBV5-1 and TRBJ2-5, is KAGVTQTPRYLIKTRGQQVTLSCSPISGHRSVSWYQQTPGQGLQFLFEYFSETQRNKGNFPGRFSGRQFSNSRSEMNVSTLELGDSALYLCASSDPGVQETQYFGPGTRLLVL.

The chain is built from TRBV19 and TRBJ1-5, with D hard to call. CDR1 is LNHDA and CDR2 is SQIVND in the germline V gene (reference sequence). This CDR3 region has 15 residues. V shed 1 base and J shed 4 bases, with 11 bases lying between them. CDR3 in amino acids: CASSIGQVVNQPQHF. The CDR3 DNA reads as TGTGCCAGTAGTATAGGGCAGGTGGTAAATCAGCCCCAGCATTTT.

The chain carries TRBV30 and TRBJ1-4; D is uncertain. The CDR3 is 17 residues long. In germline, CDR1 is GTSNPN, CDR2 SVGIG (reference sequence). V was clipped by 2 bases and J by 0 bases, with 16 bases between them. DNA of the CDR3: TGTGCCTGGAGTTTCCCCCGGACCGGGGCAACTAATGAAAAACTGTTTTTT. Translation gives CAWSFPRTGATNEKLFF.

The rearrangement uses TRBV11-2 and TRBJ2-5; 7 bases fit TRBD2. V lost 5 bases and J lost 5; bases outside the gene matches: 11. Germline V CDR1 and CDR2: SGHAT, FQNNGV. The CDR3 has 15 residues. The CDR3 DNA follows: TGTGCCAGCAGCCAAGGGTCGGGGGGAACGGAGACCCAGTACTTC. Translation gives CASSQGSGGTETQYF.

This clone showed up just once. The J gene is TRBJ2-3, the V gene TRBV30, with D unresolved. Trimming pared 1 base from V and 2 bases from J, leaving 13 bases between. There are 15 residues in the CDR3. Per germline, CDR1 GTSNPN and CDR2 SVGIG (reference sequence). The CDR3 loop is CAWSDDSPITDTQYF. CDR3 DNA sequence: TGTGCCTGGAGTGATGATTCGCCTATCACAGATACGCAGTATTTT.

J is TRBJ1-1 and V is TRBV3-1 (or the pseudogene TRBV3-2); D gene uncertain. Per the germline V gene, CDR1 is LGHDT and CDR2 is YNNKEL (reference sequence). Trimming shortened V by 3 bases and J by 5 bases, and 16 bases separated the two germline ends. The CDR3 is 15 residues long. The CDR3 nucleotides read TGTGCCAGCAGCCACTCCGGGTCCCCATCTACTGAAGCTTTCTTT. Residues: CASSHSGSPSTEAFF.

The chain uses TRBV25-1 and TRBJ2-5; possibly TRBD1 for D (5 bases). Germline CDR1 and CDR2: MGHDK and SYGVNS. This CDR3 has 15 residues. V lost 8 bases to trimming and J lost 2 bases, with 18 bases between them. The CDR3 DNA is TGTGCCAGCGGAAGTAATTTGCAGGGTCAAGAGACCCAGTACTTC. It translates to CASGSNLQGQETQYF.

This clone occurred a few times. This rearrangement joins TRBV13 to TRBJ1-1; no firm D call. The CDR3 spans 13 residues. V lost 8 bases and J lost 0, with 10 bases in between. CDR1 is PRHDT and CDR2 is FYEKMQ in the germline V gene (reference sequence). The CDR3 DNA reads TGTGCCAGCTCCCTAGACCTGAACACTGAAGCTTTCTTT. Translated, it gives CASSLDLNTEAFF.

This clone was observed a handful of times. V is TRBV24-1 and J is TRBJ2-7, with D maybe TRBD2 (5 bases). Germline V gene lookup returns CDR1 KGHDR and CDR2 SFDVKD. Trimming removed 2 bases from V and 5 bases from J, with 9 bases in between. There are 13 residues in the CDR3. Written as DNA, the CDR3 is TGTGCCACCAGTGATTCAGCCGGGGACGAGCAGTACTTC. Protein sequence: CATSDSAGDEQYF.

V usage is TRBV28 and J usage is TRBJ2-7, with 8 bases fitting TRBD1. From germline, CDR1 is MDHEN and CDR2 SYDVKM. Losses at the gene ends were 6 bases for V and 6 bases for J; bases not matched to a gene: 13. The CDR3 runs to 15 residues. The CDR3 is CASSRTPTGAGEQYF. CDR3 in DNA: TGTGCCAGCAGCCGCACCCCGACAGGGGCAGGCGAGCAGTACTTC.

The chain employs TRBV19 and TRBJ2-6; 7 bases are a match to TRBD1. V lost 8 bases, J lost 0 bases, and 1 base stayed unmatched. Germline values: CDR1 LNHDA, CDR2 SQIVND (reference sequence). There are 14 residues in the CDR3. This CDR3 is CASRDSSGANVLTF. CDR3 nucleotide sequence: TGTGCCAGTCGGGACAGCTCTGGGGCCAACGTCCTGACTTTC.

CDR3 amino acids: CASSGTGTGGSPLHF. DNA of the CDR3: TGTGCCAGCTCAGGGACCGGGACAGGGGGTTCACCCCTCCACTTT. The chain is built from TRBV6-5 and TRBJ1-6; 11 nucleotides align to TRBD1. V gave up 8 bases and J gave up 9 bases; unmatched junction bases: 9. CDR1 MNHEY and CDR2 SVGAGI come from the germline V gene. The length of the CDR3 is 15 residues.